This is a list of T cell receptor beta chains from one sample in a study of cytomegalovirus exposure and HLA in healthy donors. Repertoires were generated with immunoSEQ multiplex PCR, while TCRdb's copy carries only in-frame clones and drops some. The table shows over 100,000 clones, with about 70% occurring only once. The sequencing sample was made of PBMCs. The source is a woman aged 40-49 years in good health and CMV-seropositive. CDR3s include the opening cysteine and the closing phenylalanine or tryptophan. The D gene is left open where the match is weak. Rows may omit the clone size; those that give it use once, few, many or a size class.

>TRBJ1-4|TRBV6-6|.|few
TGTGCCAGCACCAACAGGGTGTCTAATGAAAAACTGTTTTTT
CASTNRVSNEKLFF
>TRBJ1-5|TRBV19|.|few
TGTGCCAGTAGTATAGCGGGCAATCAGCCCCAGCATTTT
CASSIAGNQPQHF
>TRBJ1-2|TRBV18|.|once
TGTGCCAGCTCACCGGAAGGACTCTATGGCTACACCTTC
CASSPEGLYGYTF
>TRBJ1-6|TRBV28|.|.
TGTGCCAGCTGCTCCTTGACACGGGAGAATGCCCACTTT
CASCSLTRENAHF
>TRBJ1-5|TRBV4-1|.|few
TGCGCCAGCAGCCAAGTTCTTCGGGATCAGCCCCAGCATTTT
CASSQVLRDQPQHF
>TRBJ1-5|TRBV9|.|few
TGTGCCAGCAGCGCAGTCGCGGGGGGACAGCCCCAGCATTTT
CASSAVAGGQPQHF
>TRBJ2-1|TRBV19|.|once
TGTGCCAGTAGTATCACCGACTTCGGGAACAATGAGCAGTTCTTC
CASSITDFGNNEQFF
>TRBJ2-5|TRBV27|TRBD2|.
TGTGCCAGCAGTTTAGGGACTACGGAGACCCAGTACTTC
CASSLGTTETQYF
>TRBJ1-5|TRBV15|.|.
TGTGCCACCAGCAGAGATCCACAGGGAGAACAGCCCCAGCATTTT
CATSRDPQGEQPQHF
>TRBJ2-7|TRBV7-3|TRBD2|.
TGTGCCAGCAGCTCACAAAACGGACTAGTTCACGAGCAGTACTTC
CASSSQNGLVHEQYF
>TRBJ1-3|TRBV28|.|.
TGTGCCAGCAGTTCTCATTACACCGCCTCTGGAAACACCATATATTTT
CASSSHYTASGNTIYF
>TRBJ2-2|TRBV7-8|TRBD2|.
TGTGCCAGCAGCTTGAGTAGCGGGAGTAACACCGGGGAGCTGTTTTTT
CASSLSSGSNTGELFF
>TRBJ2-1|TRBV5-5|.|.
TGTGCCAGCAGGGGAGGCGGAACATGGTCCTACAATGAGCAGTTCTTC
CASRGGGTWSYNEQFF
>TRBJ1-1|TRBV28|TRBD1|.
TGTGCCAGTATAGGGGGCGGACCAAACACTGAAGCTTTCTTT
CASIGGGPNTEAFF
>TRBJ1-1|TRBV2|.|.
TGTGCCAGCAGTGATCAGCGGGCCCGCAAAGCTTTCTTT
CASSDQRARKAFF
>TRBJ2-1|TRBV29-1|.|once
TGCAGCGTTATTCCCCCGGGGGACAATGAGCAGTTCTTC
CSVIPPGDNEQFF
>TRBJ2-7|TRBV18|.|.
TGTGCCAGCTCACGACTCTGGCAGGGGAGAGAAAACGAGCAGTACTTC
CASSRLWQGRENEQYF
>TRBJ2-1|TRBV4-1|TRBD2|once
TGCGCCAGCAGAGACCCTAGACTAGCGGCCGTCTACAATGAGCAGTTCTTC
CASRDPRLAAVYNEQFF
>TRBJ1-3|TRBV30|TRBD1|.
TGTGCCTGGAGTGTAATGGGACAGCGAACTGGAAACACCATATATTTT
CAWSVMGQRTGNTIYF
>TRBJ1-3|TRBV5-6|.|.
TGTGCCAGCAGCCCCCCGGGGTCCACTGGAAACACCATATATTTT
CASSPPGSTGNTIYF
>TRBJ1-1|TRBV4-3|TRBD1|.
TGCGCCAGCAGCCAAAAGGGGGCGGAAACTGAAGCTTTCTTT
CASSQKGAETEAFF
>TRBJ2-3|TRBV5-1|TRBD1|.
TGCGCCAGCAGCTCCCCGCCAGGGGGCCATCCGTTCACAGATACGCAGTATTTT
CASSSPPGGHPFTDTQYF
>TRBJ1-5|TRBV2|.|.
TGTGCCAGCACGATGGAGGGCCGTAGCAATCAGCCCCAGCATTTT
CASTMEGRSNQPQHF
>TRBJ1-1|TRBV4-1|.|.
TGCGCCAGCAGCCAAGAAGGCTACGACAGTACGAAGGGAGCTTTCTTT
CASSQEGYDSTKGAFF
>TRBJ1-1|TRBV6-4|TRBD1|.
TGTGCCAGCAGTGCCTCAACAGGGGGCCTCGCTGAAGCTTTCTTT
CASSASTGGLAEAFF
>TRBJ1-2|TRBV14|.|.
TGTGCCAGCAGCCAAACAGATTATGGCTACACCTTC
CASSQTDYGYTF
>TRBJ1-2|TRBV18|.|.
TGTGCCAGCTCATCGACAGGATACTATGGCTACACCTTC
CASSSTGYYGYTF
>TRBJ1-4|TRBV6-6|TRBD1|.
TGTGCCAGCAGTTTTCAGGGGGCAACTAATGAAAAACTGTTTTTT
CASSFQGATNEKLFF
>TRBJ2-2|TRBV5-1|TRBD2|.
TGCGCCAGCGGGGGACTAGCGGGGGGGCCGTCTACCGGGGAGCTGTTTTTT
CASGGLAGGPSTGELFF
>TRBJ2-5|TRBV7-2|TRBD2|.
TGTGCCAGCAGCCAGACTAGCGGGGTTCAAGAGACCCAGTACTTC
CASSQTSGVQETQYF
>TRBJ2-5|TRBV29-1|TRBD2|.
TGCAGCGTTGAGGGGGGGACTAGCGGGGGGCGGGGGACCCAGTACTTC
CSVEGGTSGGRGTQYF
>TRBJ2-2|TRBV7-9|.|once
TGTGCCAGCAGCTCCGTTACCGGGGAGCTGTTTTTT
CASSSVTGELFF
>TRBJ2-7|TRBV30|.|once
TGTGCCTGGAGTGTCTACGGCTCCTACGAGCAGTACTTC
CAWSVYGSYEQYF
>TRBJ2-3|TRBV6-1|.|few
TGTGCCAGCAGTGAAGACGCAGGGGTTACGCAGTATTTT
CASSEDAGVTQYF
>TRBJ1-1|TRBV2|TRBD1|few
TGTGCCAGCAGCGGACAGGGAGGCAGTGAAGCTTTCTTT
CASSGQGGSEAFF
>TRBJ2-1|TRBV7-2|.|.
TGTGCCAGCAGCATCCTACAGGGAATCTACAATGAGCAGTTCTTC
CASSILQGIYNEQFF
>TRBJ1-5|TRBV7-9|.|.
TGTGCCAGCAGCTCGGGAGATCAGCCCCAGCATTTT
CASSSGDQPQHF
>TRBJ1-6|TRBV7-2|.|.
TGTGCCAGCAGCTTGTACCAGGCGGGTGATAATTCACCCCTCCACTTT
CASSLYQAGDNSPLHF
>TRBJ1-4|TRBV7-2|.|.
TGTGCCAGCAGCCCGGACGGGGGGTATGAAAAACTGTTTTTT
CASSPDGGYEKLFF
>TRBJ1-6|TRBV4-1|.|.
TGCGCCAGCAGTCCCCGGGGGGAAAACTATAATTCACCCCTCCACTTT
CASSPRGENYNSPLHF
>TRBJ2-3|TRBV29-1|.|.
TGCAGCGTTCTCCTCGGGGGCACAGATACGCAGTATTTT
CSVLLGGTDTQYF
>TRBJ1-2|TRBV25-1|TRBD1|.
TGTGCCAGCAGTGTAGGGGGCTCCTATGGCTACACCTTC
CASSVGGSYGYTF
>TRBJ1-1|TRBV7-2|.|.
TGTGCCAGCAGCTTAGCGCAGGTTTCCGGCACTGAAGCTTTCTTT
CASSLAQVSGTEAFF
>TRBJ2-2|TRBV7-7|TRBD2|.
TGTGCTAGCGCCCAGCGGGAGGCCGGGGAGCTGTTTTTT
CASAQREAGELFF
>TRBJ2-2|TRBV2|TRBD1|.
TGTGCCAGCAAGGAAGGACAGGCCACGAACACCGGGGAGCTGTTTTTT
CASKEGQATNTGELFF
>TRBJ2-1|TRBV5-1|.|.
TGCGCCAGCAGCGCCTACTCCTTTTCCTACAATGAGCAGTTCTTC
CASSAYSFSYNEQFF
>TRBJ2-7|TRBV7-9|TRBD1|.
TGTGCCAGCAGCTTATTTCGGGACAGGGTGTACGAGCAGTACTTC
CASSLFRDRVYEQYF
>TRBJ1-1|TRBV18|TRBD1|.
TGTGCCAGCTCATTACCTCCCGGGACAGCGAACACTGAAGCTTTCTTT
CASSLPPGTANTEAFF